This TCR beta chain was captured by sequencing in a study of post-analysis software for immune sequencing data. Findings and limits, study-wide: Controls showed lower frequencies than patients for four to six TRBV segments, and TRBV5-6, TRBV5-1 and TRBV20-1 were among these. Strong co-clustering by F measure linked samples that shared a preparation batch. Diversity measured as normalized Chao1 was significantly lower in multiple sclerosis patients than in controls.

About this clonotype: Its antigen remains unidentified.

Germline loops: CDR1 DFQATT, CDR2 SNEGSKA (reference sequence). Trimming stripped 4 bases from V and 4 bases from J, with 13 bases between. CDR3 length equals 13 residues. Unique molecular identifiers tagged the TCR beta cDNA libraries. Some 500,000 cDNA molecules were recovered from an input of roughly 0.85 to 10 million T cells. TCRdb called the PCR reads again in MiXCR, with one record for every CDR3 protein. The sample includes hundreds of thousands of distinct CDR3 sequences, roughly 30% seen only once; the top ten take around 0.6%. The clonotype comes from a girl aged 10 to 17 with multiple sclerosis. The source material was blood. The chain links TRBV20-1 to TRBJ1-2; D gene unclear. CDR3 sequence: CSAKSPGCYGYTF. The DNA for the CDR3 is TGCAGTGCTAAATCTCCCGGATGCTATGGCTACACCTTC.